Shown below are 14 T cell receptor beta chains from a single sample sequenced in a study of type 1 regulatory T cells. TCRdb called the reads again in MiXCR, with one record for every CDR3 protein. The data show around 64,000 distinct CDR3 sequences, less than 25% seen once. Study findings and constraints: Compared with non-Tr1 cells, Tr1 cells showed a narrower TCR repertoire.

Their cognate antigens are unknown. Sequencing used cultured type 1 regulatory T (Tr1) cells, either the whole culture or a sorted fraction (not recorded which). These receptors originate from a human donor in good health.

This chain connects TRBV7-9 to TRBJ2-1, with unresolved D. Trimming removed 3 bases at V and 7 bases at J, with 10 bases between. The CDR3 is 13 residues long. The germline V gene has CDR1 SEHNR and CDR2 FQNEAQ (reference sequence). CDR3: CASSLSAPNEQFF. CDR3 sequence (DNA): TGTGCCAGCAGCTTGTCCGCGCCGAATGAGCAGTTCTTC.

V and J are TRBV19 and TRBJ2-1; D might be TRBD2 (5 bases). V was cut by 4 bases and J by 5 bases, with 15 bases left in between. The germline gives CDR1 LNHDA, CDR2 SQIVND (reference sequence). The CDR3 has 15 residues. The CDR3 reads CASSSRRTLHNEQFF. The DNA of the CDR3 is TGTGCCAGTAGTAGTCGGCGGACTCTCCACAATGAGCAGTTCTTC.

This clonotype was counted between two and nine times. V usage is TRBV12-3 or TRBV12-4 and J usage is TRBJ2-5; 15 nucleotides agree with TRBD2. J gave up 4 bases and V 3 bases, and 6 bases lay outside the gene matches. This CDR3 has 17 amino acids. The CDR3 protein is CASSFGLAGGPGETQYF. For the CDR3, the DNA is TGTGCCAGCAGTTTTGGACTAGCGGGAGGGCCAGGAGAGACCCAGTACTTC.

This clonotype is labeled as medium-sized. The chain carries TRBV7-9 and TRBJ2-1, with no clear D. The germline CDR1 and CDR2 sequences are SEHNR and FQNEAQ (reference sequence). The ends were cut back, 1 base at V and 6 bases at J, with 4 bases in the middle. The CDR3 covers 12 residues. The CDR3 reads CASSLDVNEQFF. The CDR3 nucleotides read TGTGCCAGCAGCTTAGACGTCAATGAGCAGTTCTTC.

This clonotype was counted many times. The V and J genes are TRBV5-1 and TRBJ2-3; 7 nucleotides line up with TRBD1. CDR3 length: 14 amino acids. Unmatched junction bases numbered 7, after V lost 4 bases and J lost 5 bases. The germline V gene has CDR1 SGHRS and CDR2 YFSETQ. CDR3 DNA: TGCGCCAGCAGCAGCACAGGGGCGGGAGATACGCAGTATTTT. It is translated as CASSSTGAGDTQYF.

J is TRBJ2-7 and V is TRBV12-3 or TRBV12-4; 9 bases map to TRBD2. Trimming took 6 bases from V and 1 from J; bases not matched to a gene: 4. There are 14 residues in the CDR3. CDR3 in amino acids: CASRMTSGSYEQYF. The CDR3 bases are TGTGCCAGCAGGATGACTAGCGGATCCTACGAGCAGTACTTC.

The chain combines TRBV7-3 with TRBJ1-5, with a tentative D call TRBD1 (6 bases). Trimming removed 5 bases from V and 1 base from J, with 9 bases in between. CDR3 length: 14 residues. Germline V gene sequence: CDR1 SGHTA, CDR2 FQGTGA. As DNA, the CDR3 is TGTGCCAGCAGCCAAGGGGGGAGCAATCAGCCCCAGCATTTT. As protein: CASSQGGSNQPQHF.

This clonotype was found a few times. The chain's CDR3 is CATSYRGADTQYF. The CDR3 DNA sequence: TGTGCCACCAGTTACAGGGGGGCAGATACGCAGTATTTT. The chain uses TRBV24-1 and TRBJ2-3; 8 nucleotides agree with TRBD1. J was trimmed by 4 bases and V by 6 bases; bases with no gene match: 2. Germline V gene lookup returns CDR1 KGHDR and CDR2 SFDVKD. There are 13 residues in the CDR3.

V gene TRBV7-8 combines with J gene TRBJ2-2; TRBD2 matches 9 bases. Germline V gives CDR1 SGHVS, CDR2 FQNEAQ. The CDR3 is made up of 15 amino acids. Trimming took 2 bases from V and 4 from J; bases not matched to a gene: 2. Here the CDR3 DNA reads TGTGCCAGCAGCTTACTAGCGGGATCCACCGGGGAGCTGTTTTTT. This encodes CASSLLAGSTGELFF.

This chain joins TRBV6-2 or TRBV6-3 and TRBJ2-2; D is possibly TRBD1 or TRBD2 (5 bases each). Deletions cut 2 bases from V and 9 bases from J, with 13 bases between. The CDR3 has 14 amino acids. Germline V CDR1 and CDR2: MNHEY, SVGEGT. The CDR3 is CASSYPGQARELFF. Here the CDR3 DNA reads TGTGCCAGCAGTTACCCGGGGCAGGCCCGGGAGCTGTTTTTT.

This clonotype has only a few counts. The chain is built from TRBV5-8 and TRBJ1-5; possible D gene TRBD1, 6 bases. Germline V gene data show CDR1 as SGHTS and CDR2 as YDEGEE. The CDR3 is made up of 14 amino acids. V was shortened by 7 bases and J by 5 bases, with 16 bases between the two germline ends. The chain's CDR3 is CASGVRGRDQPQHF. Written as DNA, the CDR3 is TGTGCCAGCGGTGTTAGGGGGAGGGATCAGCCCCAGCATTTT.

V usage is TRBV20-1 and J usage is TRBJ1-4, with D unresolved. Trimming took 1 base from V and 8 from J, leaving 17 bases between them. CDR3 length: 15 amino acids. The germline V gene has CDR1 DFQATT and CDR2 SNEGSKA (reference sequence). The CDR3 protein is CSARGSTYWREKLFF. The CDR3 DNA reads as TGCAGTGCTAGAGGGTCTACGTATTGGAGGGAAAAACTGTTTTTT.

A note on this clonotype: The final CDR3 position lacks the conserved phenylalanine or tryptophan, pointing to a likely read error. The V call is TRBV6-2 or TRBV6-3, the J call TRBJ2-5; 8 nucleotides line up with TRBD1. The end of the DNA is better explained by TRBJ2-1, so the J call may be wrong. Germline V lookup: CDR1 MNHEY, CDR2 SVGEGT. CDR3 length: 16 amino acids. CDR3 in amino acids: CASSSPGQGEYNEQFS. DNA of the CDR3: TGTGCCAGCAGTTCCCCAGGACAGGGAGAATACAATGAGCAGTTCTCC.

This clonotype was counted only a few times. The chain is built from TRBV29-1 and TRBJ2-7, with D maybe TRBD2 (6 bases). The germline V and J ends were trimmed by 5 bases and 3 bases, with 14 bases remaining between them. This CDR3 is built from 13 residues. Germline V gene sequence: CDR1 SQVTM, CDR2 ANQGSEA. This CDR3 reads CSVKKDGSYEQYF. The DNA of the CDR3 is TGCAGCGTTAAGAAGGACGGGAGCTACGAGCAGTACTTC.